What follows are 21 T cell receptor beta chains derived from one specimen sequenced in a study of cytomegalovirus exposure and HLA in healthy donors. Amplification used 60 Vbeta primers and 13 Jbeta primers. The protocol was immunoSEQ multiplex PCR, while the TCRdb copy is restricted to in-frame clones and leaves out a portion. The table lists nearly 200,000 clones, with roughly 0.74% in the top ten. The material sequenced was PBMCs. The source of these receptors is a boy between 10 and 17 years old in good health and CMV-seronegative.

CDR3 in DNA: TGTGCCTCCTCGACAGGGAGCTCGGACGAGCAGTACTTC. Translating it yields CASSTGSSDEQYF. The V call is TRBV30, the J call TRBJ2-7; 7 positions match TRBD1. The CDR3 loop spans 13 amino acids. Losses at the gene ends were 7 bases for V and 5 bases for J; bases not matched to a gene: 11. Germline CDR1 GTSNPN, CDR2 SVGIG (reference sequence).

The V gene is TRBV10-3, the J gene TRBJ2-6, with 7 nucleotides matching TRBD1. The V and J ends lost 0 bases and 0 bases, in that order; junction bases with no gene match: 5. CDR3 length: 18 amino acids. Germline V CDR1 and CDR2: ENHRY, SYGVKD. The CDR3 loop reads CAISESSGQSSGANVLTF. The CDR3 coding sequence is TGTGCCATCAGTGAGTCCTCGGGACAGAGCTCTGGGGCCAACGTCCTGACTTTC.

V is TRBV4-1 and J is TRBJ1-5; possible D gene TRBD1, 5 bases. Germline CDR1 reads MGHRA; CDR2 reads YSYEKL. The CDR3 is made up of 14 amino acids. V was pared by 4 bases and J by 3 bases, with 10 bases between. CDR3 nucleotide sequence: TGCGCCAGCAGCCCACGACAGACCAATCAGCCCCAGCATTTT. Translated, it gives CASSPRQTNQPQHF.

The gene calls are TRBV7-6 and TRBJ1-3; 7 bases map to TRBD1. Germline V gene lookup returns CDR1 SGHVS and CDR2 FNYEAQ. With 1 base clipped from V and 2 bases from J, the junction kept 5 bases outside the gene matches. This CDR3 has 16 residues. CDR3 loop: CASSLGQTGTGNTIYF. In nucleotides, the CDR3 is TGTGCCAGCAGCTTAGGTCAGACAGGGACTGGAAACACCATATATTTT.

This CDR3 is CAWSSRDSEKQYF. The CDR3 DNA is TGTGCCTGGAGTTCTAGGGACTCTGAGAAGCAGTACTTC. The chain has TRBV30 and TRBJ2-7; possible D gene TRBD2, 6 bases. Trimming left V 2 bases short and J 8 bases short, with 16 bases between. CDR3 length: 13 residues. Per the germline V gene, CDR1 is GTSNPN and CDR2 is SVGIG (reference sequence).

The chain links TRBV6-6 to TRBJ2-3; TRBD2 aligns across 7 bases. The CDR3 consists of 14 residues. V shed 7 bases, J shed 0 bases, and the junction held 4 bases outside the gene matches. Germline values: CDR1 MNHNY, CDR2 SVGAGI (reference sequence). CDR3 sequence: CASIGGGSTDTQYF. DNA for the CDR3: TGTGCCAGCATTGGCGGGGGAAGCACAGATACGCAGTATTTT.

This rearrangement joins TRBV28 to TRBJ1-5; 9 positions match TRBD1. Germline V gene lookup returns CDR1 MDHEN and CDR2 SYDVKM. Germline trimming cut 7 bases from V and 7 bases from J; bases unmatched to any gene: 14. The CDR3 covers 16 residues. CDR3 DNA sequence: TGTGCCAGCACCCCTGTGGGACAGGGTTTGAAGCAGCCCCAGCATTTT. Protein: CASTPVGQGLKQPQHF.

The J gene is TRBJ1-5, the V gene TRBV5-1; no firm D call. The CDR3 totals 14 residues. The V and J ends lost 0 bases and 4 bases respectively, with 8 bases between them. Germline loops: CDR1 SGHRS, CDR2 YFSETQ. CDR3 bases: TGCGCCAGCAGCTTGGGGCCCCTGAATCAGCCCCAGCATTTT. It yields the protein CASSLGPLNQPQHF. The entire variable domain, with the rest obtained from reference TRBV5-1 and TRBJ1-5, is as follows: KAGVTQTPRYLIKTRGQQVTLSCSPISGHRSVSWYQQTPGQGLQFLFEYFSETQRNKGNFPGRFSGRQFSNSRSEMNVSTLELGDSALYLCASSLGPLNQPQHFGDGTRLSIL.

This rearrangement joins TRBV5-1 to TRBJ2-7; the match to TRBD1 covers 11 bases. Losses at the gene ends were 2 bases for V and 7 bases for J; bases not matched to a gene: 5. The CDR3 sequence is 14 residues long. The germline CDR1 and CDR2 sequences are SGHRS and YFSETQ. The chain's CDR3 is CASSLGQGAEEQYF. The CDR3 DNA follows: TGCGCCAGCAGCTTAGGACAGGGGGCGGAGGAGCAGTACTTC.

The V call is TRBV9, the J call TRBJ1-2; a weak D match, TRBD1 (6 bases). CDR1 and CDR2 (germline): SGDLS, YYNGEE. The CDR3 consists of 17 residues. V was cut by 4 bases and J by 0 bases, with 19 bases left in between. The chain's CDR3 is CASSQTGRYQANYGYTF. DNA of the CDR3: TGTGCCAGCAGCCAGACAGGCCGGTACCAAGCTAACTATGGCTACACCTTC.

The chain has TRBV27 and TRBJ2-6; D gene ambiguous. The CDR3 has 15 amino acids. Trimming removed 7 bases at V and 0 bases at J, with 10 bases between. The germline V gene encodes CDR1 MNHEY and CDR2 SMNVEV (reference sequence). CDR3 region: CASTTRSSGANVLTF. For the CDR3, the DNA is TGTGCCAGCACCACAAGAAGCTCTGGGGCCAACGTCCTGACTTTC.

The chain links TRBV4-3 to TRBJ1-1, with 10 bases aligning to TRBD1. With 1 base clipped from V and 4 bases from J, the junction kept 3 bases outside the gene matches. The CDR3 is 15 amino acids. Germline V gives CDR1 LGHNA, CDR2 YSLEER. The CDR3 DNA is TGCGCCAGCAGCCAAGCGGGACAGGGGAGCACTGAAGCTTTCTTT. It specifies CASSQAGQGSTEAFF.

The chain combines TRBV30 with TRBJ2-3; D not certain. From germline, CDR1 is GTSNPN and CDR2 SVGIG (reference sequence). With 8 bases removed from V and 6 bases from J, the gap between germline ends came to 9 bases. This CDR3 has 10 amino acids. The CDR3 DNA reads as TGTGCCACCTCGAGGGATACGCAGTATTTT. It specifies CATSRDTQYF.

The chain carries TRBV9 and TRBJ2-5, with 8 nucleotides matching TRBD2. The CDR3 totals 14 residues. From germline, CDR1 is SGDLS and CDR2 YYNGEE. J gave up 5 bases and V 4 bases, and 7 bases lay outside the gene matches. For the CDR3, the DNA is TGTGCCAGCAGCCCACGGGAGGGGTGGGAGACCCAGTACTTC. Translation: CASSPREGWETQYF.

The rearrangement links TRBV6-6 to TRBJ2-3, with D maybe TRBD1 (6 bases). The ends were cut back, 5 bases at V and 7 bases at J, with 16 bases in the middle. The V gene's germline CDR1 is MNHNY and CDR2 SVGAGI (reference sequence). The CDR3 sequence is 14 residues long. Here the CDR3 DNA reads TGTGCCAGCAGTCCGGGACAACCCCCGAATACGCAGTATTTT. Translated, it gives CASSPGQPPNTQYF.

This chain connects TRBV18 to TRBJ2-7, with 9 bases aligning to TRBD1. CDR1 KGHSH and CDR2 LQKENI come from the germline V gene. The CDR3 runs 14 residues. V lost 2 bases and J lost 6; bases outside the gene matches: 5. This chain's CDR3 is CASSPAGQGVEQYF. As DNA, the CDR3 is TGTGCCAGCTCACCAGCGGGACAGGGTGTCGAGCAGTACTTC.

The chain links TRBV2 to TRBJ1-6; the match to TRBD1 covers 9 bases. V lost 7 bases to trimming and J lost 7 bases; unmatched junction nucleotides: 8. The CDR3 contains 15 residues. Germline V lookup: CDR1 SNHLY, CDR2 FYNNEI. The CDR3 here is CASNGGTGLNSPLHF. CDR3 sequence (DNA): TGTGCCAGCAATGGGGGGACAGGGTTGAATTCACCCCTCCACTTT.

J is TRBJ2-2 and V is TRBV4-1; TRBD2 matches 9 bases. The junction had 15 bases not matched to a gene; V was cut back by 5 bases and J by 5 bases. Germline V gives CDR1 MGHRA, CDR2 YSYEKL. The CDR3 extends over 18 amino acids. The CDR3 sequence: CASSEISAGGLWTGELFF. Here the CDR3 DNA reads TGCGCCAGCAGCGAAATCTCGGCGGGGGGGCTGTGGACCGGGGAGCTGTTTTTT.

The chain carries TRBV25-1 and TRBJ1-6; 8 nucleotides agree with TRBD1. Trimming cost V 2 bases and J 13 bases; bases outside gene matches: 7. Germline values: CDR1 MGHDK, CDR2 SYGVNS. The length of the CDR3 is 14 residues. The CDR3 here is CASSEPDRVYPLHF. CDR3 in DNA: TGTGCCAGCAGTGAACCGGACAGGGTTTACCCCCTCCACTTT.

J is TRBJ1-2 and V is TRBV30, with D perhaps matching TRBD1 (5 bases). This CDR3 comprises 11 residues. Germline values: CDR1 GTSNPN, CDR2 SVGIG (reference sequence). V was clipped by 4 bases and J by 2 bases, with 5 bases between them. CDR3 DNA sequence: TGTGCCTGGACAGGGAACTATGGCTACACCTTC. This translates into CAWTGNYGYTF.

The CDR3 DNA is TGTGCCAGCAGTCCTCGACAGGGTTCGTATAGCAATCAGCCCCAGCATTTT. It encodes CASSPRQGSYSNQPQHF. V gene TRBV28 combines with J gene TRBJ1-5; TRBD1 matches at 7 bases. The CDR3 length is 17 residues. The J segment lost 0 bases and the V segment lost 5 bases, leaving 10 bases of the junction unmatched. Germline-derived CDR1 and CDR2 are MDHEN and SYDVKM.